The 22 T cell receptor beta chains presented below share a single source sample, sequenced in a study of blood T cell repertoires in COVID-19. The protocol was immunoSEQ multiplex PCR, while the TCRdb copy is restricted to in-frame clones and leaves out a portion. The data show more than 250,000 clones, over 75% seen once. Sequenced input: peripheral blood. The receptors were sampled from a human donor in a cohort sampled during active COVID-19.

This clone has a single count. The CDR3, as DNA: TGTGCCAGCAGTTACGGACAGGGCCCAGAGCAGTACTTC. Translated: CASSYGQGPEQYF. This chain links TRBV28 with TRBJ2-7; TRBD1 matches at 8 bases. Germline V gene lookup returns CDR1 MDHEN and CDR2 SYDVKM. The CDR3 is made up of 13 amino acids. The junction had 6 bases not matched to a gene; V was cut back by 4 bases and J by 7 bases.

This clone has only one observation. The CDR3 is CASSPYPVAGGYTF. The CDR3 nucleotides are TGTGCCAGCTCACCATATCCGGTGGCGGGTGGCTACACCTTC. J is TRBJ1-2 and V is TRBV18, with D unclear. Trimming cost V 2 bases and J 7 bases, with 14 bases left between them. Germline-derived CDR1 and CDR2 are KGHSH and LQKENI. The length of the CDR3 is 14 residues.

This sequence joins TRBV6-5 and TRBJ2-5; no clear D. Germline CDR1 is MNHEY and CDR2 is SVGAGI. CDR3 length: 12 amino acids. Trimming removed 6 bases at V and 1 base at J, with 6 bases between. The CDR3 spells CASRAPQETQYF. In DNA, the CDR3 is TGTGCCAGCAGAGCCCCCCAAGAGACCCAGTACTTC.

The chain has TRBV7-2 and TRBJ1-3, with 11 positions matching TRBD1. The J segment lost 2 bases and the V segment lost 5 bases, leaving 11 bases of the junction unmatched. Germline V gene lookup returns CDR1 SGHTA and CDR2 FQGNSA. The CDR3 is made up of 18 amino acids. Here the CDR3 reads CASSGPGQGELPGNTIYF. The CDR3 DNA follows: TGTGCCAGCAGCGGTCCGGGACAGGGGGAACTGCCTGGAAACACCATATATTTT. Filled out from reference TRBV7-2 and TRBJ1-3, the complete variable domain reads GAGVSQSPSNKVTEKGKDVELRCDPISGHTALYWYRQSLGQGLEFLIYFQGNSAPDKSGLPSDRFSAERTGGSVSTLTIQRTQQEDSAVYLCASSGPGQGELPGNTIYFGEGSWLTVV.

The rearrangement links TRBV28 to TRBJ1-3; D is undetermined. The germline gives CDR1 MDHEN, CDR2 SYDVKM. This CDR3 spans 16 amino acids. The V gene lost 7 bases and the J gene lost 0 bases, with 16 bases spanning the gap. The chain's CDR3 is CASTQPRASSGNTIYF. Written as DNA, the CDR3 is TGTGCCAGCACCCAACCGAGGGCTAGCTCTGGAAACACCATATATTTT.

The V gene is TRBV9, the J gene TRBJ1-2, with D possibly being TRBD1 (6 bases). This CDR3 has 17 amino acids. V was cut by 3 bases and J by 3 bases, with 21 bases left in between. The germline V gene encodes CDR1 SGDLS and CDR2 YYNGEE. The CDR3: CASSESPDGGADYGYTF. In nucleotides, the CDR3 is TGTGCCAGCAGCGAGTCGCCGGATGGGGGCGCAGACTATGGCTACACCTTC.

The chain couples TRBV7-2 to TRBJ1-6; D call uncertain. The CDR3 has 16 amino acids. The V end lost 7 bases, the J end lost 4 bases, and 17 bases lay between the germline ends. Germline V gene sequence: CDR1 SGHTA, CDR2 FQGNSA. The CDR3 DNA reads TGTGCCAGCACCGTTAGGAGTCTTGCTTATAATTCACCCCTCCACTTT. Amino acids: CASTVRSLAYNSPLHF.

This clone was detected a few times. The chain uses TRBV5-1 and TRBJ2-7; 9 bases line up with TRBD1. This CDR3 spans 15 amino acids. From germline, CDR1 is SGHRS and CDR2 YFSETQ. The trim removed 0 bases at V and 3 bases at J, leaving 4 bases unmatched. Here the CDR3 DNA reads TGCGCCAGCAGCTTGGGCGGGACAGGGTACTACGAGCAGTACTTC. It yields the protein CASSLGGTGYYEQYF.

CDR3: CASSSSQGAGANVLTF. The CDR3 DNA is TGTGCCAGCAGTTCCTCCCAGGGGGCTGGGGCCAACGTCCTGACTTTC. This chain connects TRBV25-1 to TRBJ2-6, with TRBD1 matching 7 bases. Germline V CDR1 and CDR2: MGHDK, SYGVNS. V lost 5 bases to trimming and J lost 2 bases; unmatched junction nucleotides: 6. This CDR3 spans 16 amino acids.

The rearrangement uses TRBV6-2 or TRBV6-3 and TRBJ2-7; 8 bases fit TRBD2. The CDR3 length is 14 residues. V trimming: 6 bases; J trimming: 5 bases; junction bases outside the gene matches: 9. CDR1 is MNHEY and CDR2 is SVGEGT in the germline V gene. CDR3 nucleotides: TGTGCCAGCAGCCCTGGACTAGCCCCAAACGAGCAGTACTTC. Amino acids: CASSPGLAPNEQYF.

The rearrangement links TRBV7-2 to TRBJ2-7; 7 bases map to TRBD2. The CDR3 extends over 15 amino acids. The germline gives CDR1 SGHTA, CDR2 FQGNSA. Trimming at V came to 5 bases and at J to 5 bases, leaving 12 bases not matched to a gene. The CDR3 loop reads CASSVRAGSGDEQYF. In DNA form, the CDR3 reads TGTGCCAGCAGCGTCAGAGCGGGGTCCGGAGACGAGCAGTACTTC.

The J gene is TRBJ2-6, the V gene TRBV19; D is uncertain. Germline assignment: CDR1 LNHDA and CDR2 SQIVND (reference sequence). This CDR3 comprises 15 residues. V was trimmed by 3 bases and J by 1 base, leaving 7 bases between them. The chain's CDR3 is CASSISVSGANVLTF. CDR3 sequence (DNA): TGTGCCAGTAGTATCTCAGTGTCTGGGGCCAACGTCCTGACTTTC.

V and J are TRBV6-5 and TRBJ1-1, with D possibly being TRBD1 (5 bases). CDR1 is MNHEY and CDR2 is SVGAGI in the germline V gene. CDR3 length equals 14 residues. V dropped 3 bases and J dropped 6 bases, with 14 bases sitting between them. CDR3: CASSYYSRAAEAFF. Here the CDR3 DNA reads TGTGCCAGCAGTTATTACTCCAGGGCGGCTGAAGCTTTCTTT.

This chain joins TRBV7-2 and TRBJ1-2, with 7 bases lining up with TRBD1. The trim removed 5 bases at V and 11 bases at J, leaving 14 bases unmatched. The CDR3 length is 14 residues. Germline CDR1 and CDR2: SGHTA and FQGNSA. CDR3 region: CASSQGDRPPRYTF. The DNA for the CDR3 is TGTGCCAGCAGCCAGGGGGATCGGCCCCCGAGATACACCTTC.

This sequence joins TRBV19 and TRBJ2-7; weak D call: TRBD1 (6 bases). The V end lost 1 base, the J end lost 3 bases, and 10 bases lay between the germline ends. CDR1 is LNHDA and CDR2 is SQIVND in the germline V gene (reference sequence). The CDR3 is 14 amino acids. The CDR3 sequence is CASSIGTGLYEQYF. The CDR3 DNA follows: TGTGCCAGTAGTATAGGTACAGGGCTCTACGAGCAGTACTTC. The full variable domain, rest sourced from reference TRBV19 and TRBJ2-7, is DGGITQSPKYLFRKEGQNVTLSCEQNLNHDAMYWYRQDPGQGLRLIYYSQIVNDFQKGDIAEGYSVSREKKESFPLTVTSAQKNPTAFYLCASSIGTGLYEQYFGPGTRLTVT.

The chain's CDR3 is CASSLSKGREHEAFF. The CDR3 nucleotides read TGTGCCAGCAGTCTCTCTAAGGGTAGGGAGCATGAAGCTTTCTTT. The chain combines TRBV6-6 with TRBJ1-1; D remains unclear. The germline V and J ends were trimmed by 5 bases and 7 bases, with 20 bases remaining between them. The CDR3 has 15 residues. Germline V gene sequence: CDR1 MNHNY, CDR2 SVGAGI (reference sequence).

This chain links TRBV28 with TRBJ1-1; no definite D call. V was clipped by 4 bases and J by 0 bases, with 21 bases between them. The CDR3 sequence is 18 residues long. CDR1 and CDR2 (germline): MDHEN, SYDVKM. The CDR3 DNA reads TGTGCCAGCAGTTCAGGTACGTGGGCTCGGGGAATGAACACTGAAGCTTTCTTT. Translation: CASSSGTWARGMNTEAFF.

CDR3 protein: CASSPMSGTGIPYEQYF. For the CDR3, the DNA is TGTGCCAGCAGCCCCATGTCGGGGACAGGGATCCCCTACGAGCAGTACTTC. The V call is TRBV5-7, the J call TRBJ2-7; TRBD1 matches at 9 bases. TRBV5-7 is given ORF status, its function remaining uncertain. After removal of 4 bases from V and 2 bases from J, the junction contained 13 bases not matched to a gene. CDR3 length: 17 amino acids.

The chain uses TRBV5-1 and TRBJ1-4; D might be TRBD1 (6 bases). The germline CDR1 and CDR2 sequences are SGHRS and YFSETQ. This CDR3 is built from 17 residues. The V end lost 0 bases, the J end lost 0 bases, and 12 bases lay between the germline ends. The CDR3 spells CASSLVGGAATNEKLFF. CDR3 coding DNA: TGCGCCAGCAGCTTGGTTGGGGGGGCTGCAACTAATGAAAAACTGTTTTTT.

The J gene is TRBJ2-3, the V gene TRBV19; D perhaps matches TRBD1 (5 bases). V was cut by 5 bases and J by 3 bases, with 12 bases left in between. CDR3 length: 14 residues. Per the germline V gene, CDR1 is LNHDA and CDR2 is SQIVND (reference sequence). CDR3 in amino acids: CASSSGLGTDTQYF. DNA for the CDR3: TGTGCCAGTAGTTCAGGGTTGGGTACAGATACGCAGTATTTT.

The chain joins TRBV5-4 to TRBJ2-7, with a tentative D call TRBD1 (6 bases). Germline CDR1 SGHNT, CDR2 YYREEE (reference sequence). There are 15 residues in the CDR3. V dropped 2 bases and J dropped 0 bases, with 12 bases sitting between them. CDR3 region: CASSLGRGYSYEQYF. As DNA, the CDR3 is TGTGCCAGCAGCTTAGGAAGGGGGTACTCCTACGAGCAGTACTTC.

This clone was seen a single time. The chain employs TRBV7-9 and TRBJ2-5; 7 bases fit TRBD1. Germline CDR1 SEHNR, CDR2 FQNEAQ (reference sequence). This CDR3 comprises 15 residues. V dropped 3 bases and J dropped 5; count of bases not matched to a gene: 9. The CDR3 loop reads CASSFLDRVGETQYF. For the CDR3, the DNA is TGTGCCAGCAGCTTCCTCGACAGGGTAGGGGAGACCCAGTACTTC.